This record concerns one T cell receptor (beta chain) sequence. The assay was immunoSEQ multiplex PCR, and TCRdb's table has in-frame clones only and misses some. The table has 1.5 million to 2.5 million clones, approximately 95% seen once; the top ten hold around 1%. With 2 bases removed from V and 7 bases from J, the gap between germline ends came to 9 bases. The CDR3 loop spans 13 amino acids. CDR1 and CDR2 from the germline V gene are ENHRY and SYGVKD. Only CD45RO-negative cells positively selected for CCR7 counted as naive CD8 cells, so terminally differentiated effector memory CD45RA+ cells were excluded. This specimen belongs to a study of shared clonotypes between healthy human individuals.

The gene calls are TRBV10-3 and TRBJ2-1; D not certain. The sequenced material came from naive CD8+ T cells sorted from blood. The sequence was obtained from a man younger than 35 in good health. The CDR3 DNA reads TGTGCCATCAGTGAGGGTTTCGCTAATGAGCAGTTCTTC. Translating gives CAISEGFANEQFF.